The clone carrying this TCR beta chain was found once. The CDR3 spans 16 residues. Per the germline V gene, CDR1 is SGHTA and CDR2 is FQGNSA. The germline V and J ends were trimmed by 1 base and 2 bases, with 12 bases remaining between them. The record originates from a study of control samples from healthy donors and cancer patients. Clones were read by immunoSEQ multiplex PCR, and TCRdb kept only the in-frame ones, dropping some. The sample records more than 25,000 clones, 94% being singletons. The chain combines TRBV7-2 with TRBJ1-5; D is uncertain. The receptor was isolated from a man in his sixties in good health. The sequenced material came from blood. CDR3 sequence (DNA): TGTGCCAGCAGCTTAGTAGGAGGGATGGGCAATCAGCCCCAGCATTTT. Amino acids: CASSLVGGMGNQPQHF.